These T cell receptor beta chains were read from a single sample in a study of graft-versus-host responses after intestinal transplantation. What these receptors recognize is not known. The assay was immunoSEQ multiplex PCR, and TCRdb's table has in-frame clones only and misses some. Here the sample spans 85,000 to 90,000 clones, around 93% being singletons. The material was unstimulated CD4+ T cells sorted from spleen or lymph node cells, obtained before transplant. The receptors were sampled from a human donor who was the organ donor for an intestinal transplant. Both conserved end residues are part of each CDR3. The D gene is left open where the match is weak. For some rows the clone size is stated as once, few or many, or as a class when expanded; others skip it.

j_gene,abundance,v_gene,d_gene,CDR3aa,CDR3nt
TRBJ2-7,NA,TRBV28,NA,CASSFNYEQYF,TGTGCCAGCAGTTTTAATTACGAGCAGTACTTC
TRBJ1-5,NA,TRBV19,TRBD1,CASINPDRGNQPQHF,TGTGCCAGTATCAACCCAGACAGGGGGAATCAGCCCCAGCATTTT
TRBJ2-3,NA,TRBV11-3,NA,CASSLSGLPTDTQYF,TGTGCCAGCAGCCTATCGGGACTCCCCACAGATACGCAGTATTTT
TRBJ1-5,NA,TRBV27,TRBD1,CASSLQTKSLRDRESNQPQHF,TGTGCCAGCAGTTTACAGACAAAATCACTCCGGGACAGAGAAAGCAATCAGCCCCAGCATTTT
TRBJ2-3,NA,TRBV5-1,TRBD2,CASSLGTSGISTDTQYF,TGCGCCAGCAGCTTGGGAACTAGCGGGATAAGCACAGATACGCAGTATTTT
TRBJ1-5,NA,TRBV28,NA,CASSFGAQPQHF,TGTGCCAGCAGTTTTGGGGCTCAGCCCCAGCATTTT
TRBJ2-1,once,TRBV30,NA,CAWSVSSINDEQFF,TGTGCCTGGAGTGTATCTAGTATAAACGATGAGCAGTTCTTC
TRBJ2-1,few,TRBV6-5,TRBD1,CASSLGQGFNEQFF,TGTGCCAGCAGTCTGGGACAGGGTTTCAATGAGCAGTTCTTC
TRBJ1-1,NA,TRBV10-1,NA,CASSPNRARTEAFF,TGCGCCAGCAGTCCTAACAGGGCTCGCACTGAAGCTTTCTTT
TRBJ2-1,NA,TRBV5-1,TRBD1,CASTPDRGYYNEQFF,TGCGCCAGCACCCCGGACAGGGGGTACTACAATGAGCAGTTCTTC
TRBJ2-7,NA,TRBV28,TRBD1,CASSLVSWTGAYEQYF,TGTGCCAGCAGTTTAGTTTCCTGGACAGGAGCCTACGAGCAGTACTTC
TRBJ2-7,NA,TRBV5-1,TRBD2,CASSLLGLAGGFAYEQYF,TGCGCCAGCAGCTTGCTGGGACTAGCGGGAGGGTTTGCCTACGAGCAGTACTTC
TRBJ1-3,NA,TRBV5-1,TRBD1,CASSRQGEWNTIYF,TGCGCCAGCAGCAGACAGGGGGAATGGAACACCATATATTTT
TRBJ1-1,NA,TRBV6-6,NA,CASGAGDTEAFF,TGTGCCAGCGGGGCGGGGGACACTGAAGCTTTCTTT
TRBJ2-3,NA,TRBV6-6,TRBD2,CATKLTSGRDGDTQYF,TGTGCCACCAAACTGACAAGCGGGAGGGACGGAGATACGCAGTATTTT
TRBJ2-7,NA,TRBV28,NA,CASSLQGFEQYF,TGTGCCAGCAGCCTACAGGGTTTCGAGCAGTACTTC
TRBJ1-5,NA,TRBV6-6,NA,CASSYSTGYNQPQHF,TGTGCCAGCAGTTACTCGACCGGGTACAATCAGCCCCAGCATTTT
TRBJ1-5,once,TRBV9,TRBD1,CASSLGTGVQPQHF,TGTGCCAGCAGCCTCGGGACAGGGGTACAGCCCCAGCATTTT
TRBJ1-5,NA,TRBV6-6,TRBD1,CASTQSGGQPQHF,TGTGCCAGCACCCAGTCAGGGGGTCAGCCCCAGCATTTT
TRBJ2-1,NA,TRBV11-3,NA,CASSAKSSYNEQFF,TGTGCCAGCAGCGCTAAGAGCTCCTACAATGAGCAGTTCTTC
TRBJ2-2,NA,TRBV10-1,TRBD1,CASPHLEGANGELFF,TGCGCCAGCCCTCATTTAGAGGGGGCTAACGGGGAGCTGTTTTTT
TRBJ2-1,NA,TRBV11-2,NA,CASRLEGEQFF,TGTGCCAGCAGGCTGGAGGGTGAGCAGTTCTTC
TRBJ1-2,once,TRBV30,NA,CAWRTPVTYGYTF,TGTGCCTGGAGGACTCCGGTAACCTATGGCTACACCTTC
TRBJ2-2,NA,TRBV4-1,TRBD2,CASSQVTSGSPEQSGELFF,TGCGCCAGCAGCCAAGTGACTAGCGGGAGCCCAGAGCAGAGCGGGGAGCTGTTTTTT
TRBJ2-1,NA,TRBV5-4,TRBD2,CASSPDSGGSYNEQFF,TGTGCCAGCAGTCCCGATAGCGGGGGCTCCTACAATGAGCAGTTCTTC
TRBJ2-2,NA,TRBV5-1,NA,CASSPDAGAHRELFF,TGCGCCAGCAGCCCAGATGCGGGGGCCCACCGGGAGCTGTTTTTT
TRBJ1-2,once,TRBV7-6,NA,CASSSTGFGGYTF,TGTGCCAGCAGCAGTACAGGGTTTGGCGGCTACACCTTC
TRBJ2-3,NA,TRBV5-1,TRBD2,CASSYRLAESDTQYF,TGCGCCAGCAGCTATAGACTAGCGGAGTCGGATACGCAGTATTTT
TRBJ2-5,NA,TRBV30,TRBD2,CAWSVLGGGEETQYF,TGTGCCTGGAGTGTCCTTGGGGGAGGGGAAGAGACCCAGTACTTC
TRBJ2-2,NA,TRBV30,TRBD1,CAWKTGGTGELFF,TGTGCCTGGAAGACAGGGGGAACCGGGGAGCTGTTTTTT
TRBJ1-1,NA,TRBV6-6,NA,CASSSIQDTEAFF,TGTGCCAGCAGCTCCATACAGGACACTGAAGCTTTCTTT
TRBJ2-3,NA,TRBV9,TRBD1,CASSVFPGQRTDTQYF,TGTGCCAGCAGCGTATTTCCGGGACAGCGCACAGATACGCAGTATTTT
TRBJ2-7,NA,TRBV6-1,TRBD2,CASSEFGAGAFPSYEQYF,TGTGCCAGCAGTGAATTTGGAGCGGGAGCCTTCCCCTCCTACGAGCAGTACTTC
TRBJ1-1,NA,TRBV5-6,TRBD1,CASSPDRGWGTEAFF,TGTGCCAGCAGCCCGGACAGGGGATGGGGAACTGAAGCTTTCTTT
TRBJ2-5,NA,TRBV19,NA,CASSMGGRETQYF,TGTGCCAGTAGTATGGGAGGCCGAGAGACCCAGTACTTC